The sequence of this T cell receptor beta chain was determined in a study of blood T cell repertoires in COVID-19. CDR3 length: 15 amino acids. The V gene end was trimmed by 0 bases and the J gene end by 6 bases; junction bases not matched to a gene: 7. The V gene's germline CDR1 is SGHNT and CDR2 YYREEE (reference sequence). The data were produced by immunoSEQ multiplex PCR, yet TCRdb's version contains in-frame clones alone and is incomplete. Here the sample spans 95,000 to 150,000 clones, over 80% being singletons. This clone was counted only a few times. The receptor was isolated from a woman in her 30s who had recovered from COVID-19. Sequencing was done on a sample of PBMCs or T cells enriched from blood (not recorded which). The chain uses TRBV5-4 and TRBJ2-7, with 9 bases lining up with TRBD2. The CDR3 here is CASSLEPSGNVEQYF. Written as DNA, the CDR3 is TGTGCCAGCAGCTTGGAACCTAGCGGGAACGTCGAGCAGTACTTC.